This T cell receptor beta chain was identified during a study of persistence of HIV-infected CD4 T cells. Concerning this clone itself: No antigen is known for it.

Notes on the study in general: Antigen-responding cells were enriched for degenerate expanded CDR3beta sequences. TCR oligoclonality correlated with proviral oligoclonality in the same sorted populations.

Overlapping HIV-1 Gag 15-mer peptides at 0.95 to 1 ug per peptide per mL were used. CD4+ T cells upregulating both CD40 ligand and CD69 were sorted as responding cells. Plasma HIV-1 RNA stayed below 50 copies/mL for at least 4 years. For about 20 hours, CD8-depleted PBMCs received anti-CD28/CD49d costimulation, a CD40-blocking antibody and enfuvirtide. Germline loops: CDR1 LNHDA, CDR2 SQIVND (reference sequence). V lost 6 bases and J lost 0; bases outside the gene matches: 2. The CDR3 is 14 amino acids. This was the immunoSEQ version 4 assay in survey mode. The table came from immunoSEQ multiplex PCR; TCRdb's copy has only in-frame clones and leaves some out. The sample holds roughly 9,100 clones, less than 85% seen once.

This TCR derives from an adult woman with HIV who was CMV-seropositive. This chain joins TRBV19 and TRBJ1-3, with TRBD1 matching 7 bases. The sample was CD4+ T cells sorted from PBMCs after approximately 19-hour stimulation, taken from a patient who received antiretroviral therapy. The CDR3 sequence is CASSRGDSGNTIYF. CDR3 bases: TGTGCCAGTAGCAGGGGGGACTCTGGAAACACCATATATTTT.